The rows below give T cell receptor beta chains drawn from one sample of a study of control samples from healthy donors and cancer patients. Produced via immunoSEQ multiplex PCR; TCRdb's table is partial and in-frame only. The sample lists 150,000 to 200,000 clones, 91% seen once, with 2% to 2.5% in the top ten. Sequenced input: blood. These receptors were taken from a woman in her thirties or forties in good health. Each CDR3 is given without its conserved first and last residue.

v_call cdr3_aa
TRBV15 ATSRSRLAETQY
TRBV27 ASAPRGGLLTGELF
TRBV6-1 ASSELAEQF
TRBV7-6 ASSLQQDYGYT
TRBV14 ASSDGTDGLGTEAF
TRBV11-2 ASSLDDRYYDQY
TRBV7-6 ASSIVPGAGGRDTQY
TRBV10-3 ATASHYNSPLH
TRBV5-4 ASSLRSGGVETQY
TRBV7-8 ASSELSGQY